This passage covers 29 T cell receptor beta chains from one sample sequenced in a study of blood T cell repertoires in COVID-19. Produced via immunoSEQ multiplex PCR; TCRdb's table is partial and in-frame only. The sample holds around 450,000 clones, about 85% seen once. Sequencing was performed on PBMCs or T cells enriched from blood (not recorded which). The receptors stem from a woman under 30 with acute COVID-19.

This clone showed up just a few times. The rearrangement joins TRBV2 to TRBJ1-1; D unresolved. With 4 bases removed from V and 4 bases from J, the gap between germline ends came to 7 bases. Germline CDR1 and CDR2: SNHLY and FYNNEI. The CDR3 covers 12 residues. The CDR3 loop reads CASSGGSTEAFF. The CDR3 coding sequence is TGTGCCAGCAGTGGAGGCAGCACTGAAGCTTTCTTT.

The genes are TRBV15 and TRBJ2-7; D is possibly TRBD2 (5 bases). The V end was cut by 0 bases, the J end by 2 bases, with 11 bases between. The germline CDR1 and CDR2 sequences are LNHNV and YYDKDF (reference sequence). The CDR3 contains 15 residues. The CDR3 DNA sequence: TGTGCCACCAGCAGAGATCCGGGGTCGGCCTACGAGCAGTACTTC. It yields the protein CATSRDPGSAYEQYF. Full variable domain (rest looked up from reference TRBV15 and TRBJ2-7): DAMVIQNPRYQVTQFGKPVTLSCSQTLNHNVMYWYQQKSSQAPKLLFHYYDKDFNNEADTPDNFQSRRPNTSFCFLDIRSPGLGDTAMYLCATSRDPGSAYEQYFGPGTRLTVT.

The J gene is TRBJ1-1, the V gene TRBV21-1. TRBV21-1 constitutes a pseudogene. This CDR3 contains 15 residues. CDR3 residues: CASSKTGGDTVEAFF. DNA for the CDR3: TGTGCCAGCAGCAAAACGGGGGGGGACACCGTTGAAGCTTTCTTT.

Details on this clone: Within the sample, other DNA sequences also encode this same CDR3. CDR3 loop: CASSVRQGDTEAFF. The CDR3 DNA reads as TGTGCCAGCAGTGTCCGCCAGGGTGACACTGAAGCTTTCTTT. This chain uses TRBV2 with TRBJ1-1; maybe TRBD1 (5 bases). Germline V gene data show CDR1 as SNHLY and CDR2 as FYNNEI. This CDR3 region has 14 residues. Trimming removed 4 bases at V and 3 bases at J, with 12 bases between.

This clone was observed a single time. This CDR3 is CASSPTLRDSEAFF. CDR3 DNA: TGTGCCAGCAGCCCTACTTTGAGGGATTCTGAAGCTTTCTTT. This rearrangement joins TRBV3-1 (or the pseudogene TRBV3-2) to TRBJ1-1; D unclear. Trimming pared 4 bases from V and 6 bases from J, leaving 15 bases between. This CDR3 is built from 14 residues. Germline CDR1 is LGHDT and CDR2 is YNNKEL (reference sequence).

The V and J genes are TRBV7-2 and TRBJ2-7; TRBD1 matches at 9 bases. Germline trimming cut 1 base from V and 6 bases from J; bases unmatched to any gene: 4. The CDR3 totals 14 residues. Germline assignment: CDR1 SGHTA and CDR2 FQGNSA. The CDR3 DNA reads TGTGCCAGCAGCTTAGACGGGACAGGGACCGAGCAGTACTTC. This sequence encodes CASSLDGTGTEQYF. The entire variable domain, with the rest obtained from reference TRBV7-2 and TRBJ2-7, is as follows: GAGVSQSPSNKVTEKGKDVELRCDPISGHTALYWYRQSLGQGLEFLIYFQGNSAPDKSGLPSDRFSAERTGGSVSTLTIQRTQQEDSAVYLCASSLDGTGTEQYFGPGTRLTVT.

This chain connects TRBV6-6 to TRBJ1-2, with 7 bases lining up with TRBD1. The CDR3 loop spans 16 amino acids. Germline V lookup: CDR1 MNHNY, CDR2 SVGAGI (reference sequence). V trimming: 6 bases; J trimming: 2 bases; junction bases outside the gene matches: 12. CDR3 bases: TGTGCCAGCAGCCCTCCGACAGGGACTTCCAACTATGGCTACACCTTC. Encoded protein: CASSPPTGTSNYGYTF.

The J gene is TRBJ1-1, the V gene TRBV5-1, with D possibly matching TRBD1 (6 bases). Per the germline V gene, CDR1 is SGHRS and CDR2 is YFSETQ. With 2 bases removed from V and 0 bases from J, the gap between germline ends came to 8 bases. This CDR3 is built from 14 residues. The CDR3 loop reads CASSFRGMNTEAFF. CDR3 coding DNA: TGCGCCAGCAGCTTCAGGGGTATGAACACTGAAGCTTTCTTT.

The genes are TRBV13 and TRBJ2-3, with 9 bases that match TRBD1. The junction had 6 bases not matched to a gene; V was cut back by 5 bases and J by 3 bases. Germline values: CDR1 PRHDT, CDR2 FYEKMQ (reference sequence). The CDR3 totals 15 residues. CDR3 DNA sequence: TGTGCCAGCAGCCCTAAGGACAGGGGAACAGATACGCAGTATTTT. Protein product: CASSPKDRGTDTQYF.

This chain links TRBV4-1 with TRBJ2-1; the D is unclear. The germline V gene has CDR1 MGHRA and CDR2 YSYEKL. This CDR3 has 16 amino acids. Trimming cost V 3 bases and J 0 bases, with 12 bases left between them. Written as DNA, the CDR3 is TGCGCCAGCAGCCAGGGCCCTCAGAGCTCCTACAATGAGCAGTTCTTC. This sequence encodes CASSQGPQSSYNEQFF.

V usage is TRBV28 and J usage is TRBJ2-7; D is perhaps TRBD2 (5 bases). The CDR3 is 15 amino acids. CDR1 and CDR2 from the germline V gene are MDHEN and SYDVKM. Trimming removed 5 bases from V and 2 bases from J, with 16 bases in between. This CDR3 is CASSAPREKTYEQYF. The CDR3 bases are TGTGCCAGCAGTGCCCCTAGGGAGAAGACCTACGAGCAGTACTTC.

This clone has just one count. The J gene is TRBJ1-2, the V gene TRBV5-1, with 9 bases matching TRBD1. In germline, CDR1 is SGHRS, CDR2 YFSETQ. CDR3 length: 14 amino acids. V was pared by 5 bases and J by 4 bases, with 6 bases of the junction left unmatched. Written as DNA, the CDR3 is TGCGCCAGCAGAAGCGGACAGGGGAGCTATGGCTACACCTTC. Its protein product is CASRSGQGSYGYTF.

V usage is TRBV19 and J usage is TRBJ2-7, with a weak D call TRBD1 (7 bases). Per the germline V gene, CDR1 is LNHDA and CDR2 is SQIVND (reference sequence). Trimming took off 5 bases at V and 0 bases at J, with 14 bases between the two ends. This CDR3 is built from 15 residues. CDR3 in amino acids: CASSYRQGLSYEQYF. The CDR3 DNA is TGTGCCAGTAGTTATCGACAGGGACTCTCCTACGAGCAGTACTTC.

The J gene is TRBJ2-1, the V gene TRBV6-4, with 7 bases fitting TRBD2. V trimming: 2 bases; J trimming: 0 bases; junction bases outside the gene matches: 4. Per germline, CDR1 MRHNA and CDR2 SNTAGT. The CDR3 loop spans 16 amino acids. In DNA, the CDR3 is TGTGCCAGCAGTGACCCCCCTAGCGGCTCCTACAATGAGCAGTTCTTC. Residues: CASSDPPSGSYNEQFF.

The chain combines TRBV3-1 (or the pseudogene TRBV3-2) with TRBJ2-3; 9 positions match TRBD2. The CDR3 length is 16 residues. Germline values: CDR1 LGHDT, CDR2 YNNKEL (reference sequence). After removal of 4 bases from V and 2 bases from J, the junction contained 7 bases not matched to a gene. Written as DNA, the CDR3 is TGTGCCAGCAGCCTAGGACTAGCGTCTAACACAGATACGCAGTATTTT. Translating gives CASSLGLASNTDTQYF.

The genes are TRBV27 and TRBJ1-5; 8 bases fit TRBD1. This CDR3 has 16 amino acids. With 4 bases clipped from V and 7 bases from J, the junction kept 12 bases outside the gene matches. Germline CDR1 reads MNHEY; CDR2 reads SMNVEV (reference sequence). The CDR3 region is CASSSQPRGRWQPQHF. CDR3 DNA sequence: TGTGCCAGCAGTTCTCAGCCCAGGGGGCGATGGCAGCCCCAGCATTTT.

The chain combines TRBV5-4 with TRBJ2-5; D is perhaps TRBD1 (5 bases). V lost 4 bases and J 4 bases, leaving 17 bases between the germline ends. The CDR3 contains 15 residues. The germline gives CDR1 SGHNT, CDR2 YYREEE (reference sequence). CDR3 loop: CASSPSQGLSETQYF. DNA for the CDR3: TGTGCCAGCAGCCCGTCCCAGGGTCTGTCAGAGACCCAGTACTTC.

The chain has TRBV4-3 and TRBJ2-1; TRBD2 is a possible D gene (6 bases). Between the trimmed V and J ends, which lost 3 bases and 1 base, there was a span of 10 bases. There are 15 residues in the CDR3. The germline CDR1 and CDR2 sequences are LGHNA and YSLEER. For the CDR3, the DNA is TGCGCCAGCAGCCAGGGCGGACTATCCTACAATGAGCAGTTCTTC. Its protein is CASSQGGLSYNEQFF.

This chain links TRBV5-6 with TRBJ1-5; no firm D call. This CDR3 is 12 amino acids long. The germline V gene has CDR1 SGHDT and CDR2 YYEEEE. Trimming took off 1 base at V and 6 bases at J, with 5 bases between the two ends. CDR3 nucleotide sequence: TGTGCCAGCAGCTTGTCGTCTCAGCCCCAGCATTTT. Its translation: CASSLSSQPQHF.

The rearrangement links TRBV9 to TRBJ2-1, with TRBD2 matching 8 bases. Trimming took 0 bases from V and 3 from J; bases not matched to a gene: 2. CDR1 is SGDLS and CDR2 is YYNGEE in the germline V gene. This CDR3 is built from 15 residues. The CDR3 nucleotides are TGTGCCAGCAGCGTAGTAGCGGGAATCTACAATGAGCAGTTCTTC. Residues: CASSVVAGIYNEQFF.

The V call is TRBV6-2 or TRBV6-3, the J call TRBJ1-5; D is ambiguous. Trimming removed 5 bases from V and 0 bases from J, with 11 bases in between. The germline gives CDR1 MNHEY, CDR2 SVGEGT. The CDR3 contains 15 residues. CDR3 sequence (DNA): TGTGCCAGCAGTCTCCTAAGAGGTAGCAATCAGCCCCAGCATTTT. Residues: CASSLLRGSNQPQHF.

This clone has only one observation. V gene TRBV4-3 combines with J gene TRBJ2-7, with 11 bases identical to TRBD2. The ends lost 0 bases at V and 6 bases at J; junction bases unmatched: 4. Germline CDR1 and CDR2: LGHNA and YSLEER. The CDR3 loop spans 15 amino acids. CDR3 DNA: TGCGCCAGCAGCCAAGAACTAGCGGGAGTTCTCGAGCAGTACTTC. Its protein product is CASSQELAGVLEQYF.

Details on this clone: This specimen includes other DNA sequences encoding the same CDR3. V is TRBV3-1 (or the pseudogene TRBV3-2) and J is TRBJ2-2; weak D call: TRBD2 (5 bases). Germline V gene lookup returns CDR1 LGHDT and CDR2 YNNKEL (reference sequence). V was clipped by 1 base and J by 8 bases, with 5 bases between them. CDR3 size: 12 residues. The CDR3 sequence is CASSQVAGELFF. CDR3 DNA: TGTGCCAGCAGCCAAGTAGCGGGGGAGCTGTTTTTT.

The chain links TRBV29-1 to TRBJ1-1; tentatively, D is TRBD1 (6 bases). Germline CDR1 and CDR2: SQVTM and ANQGSEA. The CDR3 has 10 residues. V shed 6 bases and J shed 6 bases, with 8 bases lying between them. CDR3 in amino acids: CSVGGPEAFF. DNA for the CDR3: TGCAGCGTCGGGGGGCCTGAAGCTTTCTTT.

This rearrangement joins TRBV28 to TRBJ2-7; a weak D match, TRBD1 (6 bases). CDR1 is MDHEN and CDR2 is SYDVKM in the germline V gene. V was trimmed by 5 bases and J by 6 bases, leaving 14 bases between them. This CDR3 spans 13 amino acids. In DNA, the CDR3 is TGTGCCAGCAGTAAACAGGGTACGAGCGAGCAGTACTTC. It codes for CASSKQGTSEQYF.

This clone was recorded once. The CDR3 nucleotides are TGTGCCAGCAGTGCTTGGACTAGCGAATACGAGCAGTACTTC. Its protein product is CASSAWTSEYEQYF. This sequence joins TRBV2 and TRBJ2-7, with 9 positions matching TRBD2. CDR1 is SNHLY and CDR2 is FYNNEI in the germline V gene. This CDR3 is 14 amino acids long. With V trimmed by 4 bases and J by 4 bases, 5 bases remained unmatched. Supplemented by reference TRBV2 and TRBJ2-7, the full variable domain reads EPEVTQTPSHQVTQMGQEVILRCVPISNHLYFYWYRQILGQKVEFLVSFYNNEISEKSEIFDDQFSVERPDGSNFTLKIRSTKLEDSAMYFCASSAWTSEYEQYFGPGTRLTVT.

As DNA, the CDR3 is TGTGCCAGTAGTATGGGACAGGTTAACACCGGGGAGCTGTTTTTT. It is translated as CASSMGQVNTGELFF. This rearrangement joins TRBV19 to TRBJ2-2, with TRBD1 matching 8 bases. J was trimmed by 2 bases and V by 3 bases; bases with no gene match: 2. CDR1 is LNHDA and CDR2 is SQIVND in the germline V gene (reference sequence). The CDR3 covers 15 residues.

CDR3 bases: TGTGCCAGCAGCTACGGGGGGCACGGCTACACCTTC. Residues: CASSYGGHGYTF. The rearrangement links TRBV7-9 to TRBJ1-2, with D possibly matching TRBD1 (6 bases). CDR1 and CDR2 from the germline V gene are SEHNR and FQNEAQ (reference sequence). The CDR3 length is 12 residues. Trimming cost V 4 bases and J 8 bases, with 11 bases left between them. Using reference TRBV7-9 and TRBJ1-2 for the parts outside the CDR3, the full variable domain is DTGVSQNPRHKITKRGQNVTFRCDPISEHNRLYWYRQTLGQGPEFLTYFQNEAQLEKSRLLSDRFSAERPKGSFSTLEIQRTEQGDSAMYLCASSYGGHGYTFGSGTRLTVV.

This clone was detected only once. The genes are TRBV24-1 and TRBJ2-1, with 8 bases identical to TRBD1. Per germline, CDR1 KGHDR and CDR2 SFDVKD. The CDR3 has 15 amino acids. The V gene end was trimmed by 5 bases and the J gene end by 6 bases; junction bases not matched to a gene: 8. CDR3 bases: TGTGCCACCAGTGGGCAGGGGACAGGCCGCAATGAGCAGTTCTTC. This translates into CATSGQGTGRNEQFF.